Presented here are 20 T cell receptor beta chains from one specimen sequenced in a study of T cell responses to AZD1222 COVID-19 vaccine (dated by TCRdb to about 2021). Library generation was performed with the immunoSEQ multiplex PCR assay. TCRdb's version of the immuneACCESS table is confined to in-frame rearrangements and falls short of the full clone set. An unresolved V gene accounts for under half of the shortfall where checked; the remainder is of unknown origin. For this sample the table gives 110,000 or so clones, of which 80% to 90% were detected only once. The ten most abundant clones make up 7.1% of the sample. The label giving this sample's time point can be read as: about 28 days (+/-7) after the second vaccine dose. This specimen consisted of peripheral blood, obtained 28 days after the second AZD1222 dose. The receptors shown here come from an adult who received the AZD1222 COVID-19 vaccine.

The chain employs TRBV19 and TRBJ2-1; D is possibly TRBD2 (5 bases). The CDR3 contains 14 residues. Trimming pared 3 bases from V and 10 bases from J, leaving 16 bases between. Germline values: CDR1 LNHDA, CDR2 SQIVND (reference sequence). DNA of the CDR3: TGTGCCAGTAGTATGTCCTGGACTTCCCCCGAGCAGTTCTTC. Protein: CASSMSWTSPEQFF. Full variable domain (outside the CDR3, taken from reference TRBV19 and TRBJ2-1): DGGITQSPKYLFRKEGQNVTLSCEQNLNHDAMYWYRQDPGQGLRLIYYSQIVNDFQKGDIAEGYSVSREKKESFPLTVTSAQKNPTAFYLCASSMSWTSPEQFFGPGTRLTVL.

The count of this clone is one. The chain is built from TRBV9 and TRBJ1-4, with D possibly being TRBD1 (5 bases). Germline V gene sequence: CDR1 SGDLS, CDR2 YYNGEE. Trimming left V 0 bases short and J 8 bases short, with 8 bases between. CDR3 size: 13 residues. The CDR3 bases are TGTGCCAGCAGCGTAGGAGGGGTGGAAAAACTGTTTTTT. Translation: CASSVGGVEKLFF.

V is TRBV9 and J is TRBJ2-6; TRBD2 might be the D (5 bases). V was clipped by 4 bases and J by 2 bases, with 16 bases between them. This CDR3 region has 17 residues. Germline V gene lookup returns CDR1 SGDLS and CDR2 YYNGEE. This chain's CDR3 is CASSPLPGMTGANVLTF. DNA for the CDR3: TGTGCCAGCAGCCCCCTCCCCGGGATGACTGGGGCCAACGTCCTGACTTTC. Filled out from reference TRBV9 and TRBJ2-6, the complete variable domain reads DSGVTQTPKHLITATGQRVTLRCSPRSGDLSVYWYQQSLDQGLQFLIQYYNGEERAKGNILERFSAQQFPDLHSELNLSSLELGDSALYFCASSPLPGMTGANVLTFGAGSRLTVL.

This chain uses TRBV10-3 with TRBJ1-1, with no clear D. The V end lost 0 bases, the J end lost 2 bases, and 10 bases lay between the germline ends. From germline, CDR1 is ENHRY and CDR2 SYGVKD. The CDR3 runs to 15 residues. This chain's CDR3 is CAISESLAVNTEAFF. The CDR3 region has the DNA TGTGCCATCAGTGAGTCGCTGGCAGTTAACACTGAAGCTTTCTTT.

The sample holds one count of this clone. The chain is built from TRBV10-3 and TRBJ2-3; 7 bases are shared with TRBD2. Losses at the gene ends were 2 bases for V and 9 bases for J; bases not matched to a gene: 14. This CDR3 comprises 16 residues. Germline V gene lookup returns CDR1 ENHRY and CDR2 SYGVKD. The CDR3 reads CAISEMGPTSFSTQYF. CDR3 DNA: TGTGCCATCAGTGAGATGGGGCCGACTAGCTTCTCGACGCAGTATTTT.

The V and J genes are TRBV11-3 and TRBJ2-1; a possible D gene is TRBD2 (7 bases). Germline V lookup: CDR1 SGHNT, CDR2 YENEEA. Trimming pared 4 bases from V and 3 bases from J, leaving 16 bases between. The CDR3 is 16 residues long. The CDR3 region is CASSSLSGGHYNEQFF. CDR3 DNA sequence: TGTGCCAGCAGCTCTTTGTCGGGGGGCCACTACAATGAGCAGTTCTTC.

The rearrangement joins TRBV19 to TRBJ1-5, with 10 bases that match TRBD1. Germline assignment: CDR1 LNHDA and CDR2 SQIVND (reference sequence). V trimming: 2 bases; J trimming: 7 bases; junction bases outside the gene matches: 8. CDR3 length: 16 amino acids. CDR3 bases: TGTGCCAGTAGTATATATTTGGGACAGGGGTCACAGCCCCAGCATTTT. Protein sequence: CASSIYLGQGSQPQHF.

This clone was recorded only once. V and J are TRBV27 and TRBJ1-1; TRBD1 matches 8 bases. Trimming took 5 bases from V and 4 from J; bases not matched to a gene: 6. CDR1 and CDR2 from the germline V gene are MNHEY and SMNVEV (reference sequence). The CDR3 consists of 14 residues. DNA of the CDR3: TGTGCCAGCAGTGGAACAGGGGGGGTCACTGAAGCTTTCTTT. Its protein is CASSGTGGVTEAFF.

The gene calls are TRBV7-2 and TRBJ1-3; a possible D gene is TRBD1 (6 bases). Germline V gives CDR1 SGHTA, CDR2 FQGNSA. CDR3 length: 15 amino acids. Trimming removed 1 base at V and 4 bases at J, with 11 bases between. The CDR3: CASSLVQGLGNTIYF. The DNA of the CDR3 is TGTGCCAGCAGCTTAGTTCAGGGGCTCGGAAACACCATATATTTT.

The J gene is TRBJ2-2, the V gene TRBV6-5; possibly TRBD2 for D (5 bases). Deletions cut 7 bases from V and 5 bases from J, with 14 bases between. Germline CDR1 MNHEY, CDR2 SVGAGI. This CDR3 spans 14 amino acids. The CDR3 is CASKPLGETGELFF. The CDR3 coding sequence is TGTGCCAGCAAACCCCTTGGGGAGACCGGGGAGCTGTTTTTT.

CDR3 loop: CASSQREIGNTIYF. DNA for the CDR3: TGTGCCAGCAGCCAAAGAGAAATTGGAAACACCATATATTTT. The chain recombines TRBV3-1 (or the pseudogene TRBV3-2) with TRBJ1-3; no reliable D call. CDR1 is LGHDT and CDR2 is YNNKEL in the germline V gene (reference sequence). V was cut by 2 bases and J by 3 bases, with 8 bases left in between. CDR3 size: 14 residues.

The rearrangement links TRBV11-3 to TRBJ2-1; 7 nucleotides line up with TRBD1. Trimming cost V 5 bases and J 7 bases; bases outside gene matches: 11. The CDR3 runs to 15 residues. Germline loops: CDR1 SGHNT, CDR2 YENEEA. CDR3 in amino acids: CASSPRGTEVNEQFF. CDR3 sequence (DNA): TGTGCCAGCAGCCCTAGGGGGACAGAAGTTAATGAGCAGTTCTTC.

J is TRBJ2-1 and V is TRBV27; no clear D. Germline-derived CDR1 and CDR2 are MNHEY and SMNVEV (reference sequence). This CDR3 contains 15 residues. V lost 0 bases and J 7 bases, leaving 13 bases between the germline ends. DNA of the CDR3: TGTGCCAGCAGTTTATCGGGGTTGGCTGAAAATGAGCAGTTCTTC. It yields the protein CASSLSGLAENEQFF.

The gene calls are TRBV7-3 and TRBJ2-1, with TRBD2 matching over 8 bases. This CDR3 has 15 amino acids. CDR1 is SGHTA and CDR2 is FQGTGA in the germline V gene. The J segment lost 7 bases and the V segment lost 0 bases, leaving 5 bases of the junction unmatched. Written as DNA, the CDR3 is TGTGCCAGCAGCTTAACGAACGGGAGGGCAAATGAGCAGTTCTTC. Its translation: CASSLTNGRANEQFF.

V usage is TRBV9 and J usage is TRBJ2-5, with D perhaps TRBD2 (6 bases). This CDR3 has 13 residues. With 2 bases removed from V and 2 bases from J, the gap between germline ends came to 7 bases. Germline CDR1 reads SGDLS; CDR2 reads YYNGEE. CDR3 protein: CASSVAGQETQYF. In DNA form, the CDR3 reads TGTGCCAGCAGCGTGGCGGGACAAGAGACCCAGTACTTC.

This rearrangement joins TRBV6-6 to TRBJ2-2; D may match TRBD1 or TRBD2 (6 bases each). The CDR3 contains 13 residues. Germline V gene data show CDR1 as MNHNY and CDR2 as SVGAGI (reference sequence). Trimming stripped 7 bases from V and 1 base from J, with 7 bases between. In DNA, the CDR3 is TGTGCCAGCAAGGGGGGGAACACCGGGGAGCTGTTTTTT. Translated: CASKGGNTGELFF.

DNA for the CDR3: TGTGCCAGTACCGTTCCGGACAGGGGCTATGGCTACACCTTC. Translation: CASTVPDRGYGYTF. The rearrangement links TRBV19 to TRBJ1-2, with 9 bases matching TRBD1. Germline V gene lookup returns CDR1 LNHDA and CDR2 SQIVND (reference sequence). The CDR3 length is 14 residues. The V gene end was trimmed by 7 bases and the J gene end by 4 bases; junction bases not matched to a gene: 7.

The rearrangement links TRBV10-1 to TRBJ2-1, with D perhaps TRBD2 (6 bases). The CDR3 is made up of 14 amino acids. The germline V gene has CDR1 WNHNN and CDR2 SYGVQD (reference sequence). Trimming took off 6 bases at V and 2 bases at J, with 11 bases between the two ends. The CDR3 here is CASRDSGAYNEQFF. DNA of the CDR3: TGCGCCAGCAGAGATAGCGGCGCCTACAATGAGCAGTTCTTC.

This clone was seen a few times. The chain employs TRBV1 and TRBJ2-7; whether TRBD1, the table's D call, matches the DNA was not checked. TRBV1 has pseudogene status. This CDR3 contains 17 residues. This CDR3 is CTSSLANAGTGNYEQYF. The CDR3 nucleotides are TGCACCAGCAGCCTAGCGAACGCCGGGACAGGGAACTACGAGCAGTACTTC.

The rearrangement uses TRBV7-2 and TRBJ1-5; 8 positions match TRBD1. This CDR3 has 17 amino acids. The germline V gene encodes CDR1 SGHTA and CDR2 FQGNSA. After removal of 1 base from V and 7 bases from J, the junction contained 12 bases not matched to a gene. CDR3 amino acids: CASSLDLAGTGSQPQHF. In DNA, the CDR3 is TGTGCCAGCAGCTTAGACTTGGCCGGGACAGGCTCCCAGCCCCAGCATTTT.